Following are 4 T cell receptor beta chains from one sample sequenced in a study of control samples from healthy donors and cancer patients (dated by TCRdb to 2018 to 2021). Library prep was done by the immunoSEQ multiplex PCR assay. TCRdb provides this immuneACCESS table in a form limited to in-frame rearrangements. Some clones are lacking; in checked studies, under half of them reflect an unresolved V gene, and why the rest are absent is not known. This sample holds roughly 150,000 clones; roughly 88% were observed only once. In total, the top ten clones hold over 1.5% of the sample. The sequenced material came from blood. Receptor source: a man aged 18 to 30 in good health.

V gene TRBV6-2 or TRBV6-3 combines with J gene TRBJ2-6; weak D call: TRBD2 (5 bases). CDR1 MNHEY and CDR2 SVGEGT come from the germline V gene. Trimming stripped 2 bases from V and 9 bases from J, with 14 bases between. This CDR3 region has 15 residues. CDR3 nucleotide sequence: TGTGCCAGCAGTTACGAGGCAGGCGGGCACAACGTCCTGACTTTC. Translated: CASSYEAGGHNVLTF.

This chain links TRBV28 with TRBJ2-1; 10 nucleotides align to TRBD2. Germline-derived CDR1 and CDR2 are MDHEN and SYDVKM. V was clipped by 5 bases and J by 4 bases; unmatched bases: 8. The CDR3 totals 16 residues. As DNA, the CDR3 is TGTGCCAGCAGTCCCAAACTAGCGGGGTGGTACAATGAGCAGTTCTTC. Translating gives CASSPKLAGWYNEQFF.

This chain links TRBV4-3 with TRBJ1-2; D call uncertain. V was pared by 3 bases and J by 1 base, with 12 bases between. This CDR3 region has 15 residues. The germline V gene encodes CDR1 LGHNA and CDR2 YSLEER. The CDR3 DNA reads as TGCGCCAGCAGCCAGAGTATCCTCTTTAACTATGGCTACACCTTC. Its protein product is CASSQSILFNYGYTF.

A few counts support this clone. The chain joins TRBV18 to TRBJ2-7; 13 positions agree with TRBD2. The V gene's germline CDR1 is KGHSH and CDR2 LQKENI. J was trimmed by 6 bases and V by 3 bases; bases with no gene match: 2. CDR3 length: 14 residues. The CDR3 DNA is TGTGCCAGCTCACCGGGACTAGCGGGGAGCGAGCAGTACTTC. Translation: CASSPGLAGSEQYF.